The text below deals with one T cell receptor beta chain. Its antigen is unknown. There are no base qualities to consult, and no much larger clone falls within one base. Sequenced on an Illumina HiSeq 2500. Quantitative 5'-RACE with molecular barcodes was the method used to prepare the TCR beta libraries. The paper's processing steps were these. A new computational method based on a probabilistic model of VDJ rearrangement was used to identify disease-linked TCR variants. TCRdb reprocessed the public reads (quality trimming at Q25 with fastp, clone calling with MiXCR) and kept in-frame beta chains. Here each entry gathers all rows of one CDR3 protein and keeps the most common genes and DNA. These V and J calls rely on TCRdb rather than the paper's analysis. The sample table shows roughly 260,000 distinct CDR3 sequences, and 20% are seen once. Of the sample, 7.5% to 9.5% is held by the ten largest clones.

The sample comes from a study of CD8 T cells in ankylosing spondylitis (dated by TCRdb to about 2017). Study-wide context: T cell receptor beta repertoires were profiled in healthy donors and ankylosing spondylitis patients so that disease-linked TCR variants could be found. The full study cohort comprised 25 ankylosing spondylitis patients and roughly 100 healthy donors. Peripheral blood was sampled, and synovial fluid was additionally collected from ankylosing spondylitis patients. The paper's findings and limits, for the study overall: Significant enrichment of the disease-linked clones was reported in matched synovial fluid samples from ankylosing spondylitis patients. The disease-linked clones had a CD8+ phenotype and were found at relatively low frequencies in peripheral blood. Some motif variants were previously reported in synovial fluid and blood of reactive arthritis patients, suggesting common disease-initiation mechanisms. Blood from ankylosing spondylitis patients appeared to be characterized by a TCR beta motif composed of several highly homologous amino acid variants.

The junction shows trimming of 4 bases on V and 4 bases on J, and the gene matches do not reach 6 bases of it. Via the germline V gene, CDR1 is SGHDN and CDR2 FVKESK. Reading from cysteine to phenylalanine, the CDR3 counts 15 amino acids. Left in the record is the CDR3 DNA by itself, 45 bases read in frame from the first base. The clonotype comes from a male donor with ankylosing spondylitis or in good health (not recorded which). Sequencing input: blood, either unsorted or a sorted T cell fraction (not recorded which). The V and J genes are TRBV14 and TRBJ2-3, with 9 central nucleotides matching TRBD2. The CDR3 protein: CASSPEGLASDTQYF. The bases read TGTGCCAGCAGCCCCGAGGGACTAGCTTCAGATACGCAGTATTTT.